This entry features one T cell receptor (beta chain) sequence. This entry belongs to a study of blood T cell repertoires in COVID-19. About the research overall: Italy, Spain and the United States were the sources of the convalescent and acute COVID-19 samples. T cells, B-cell-depleted T cells, or PBMCs supplied cDNA or gDNA.

The CDR3 is 14 residues long. Germline V gene data show CDR1 as MNHEY and CDR2 as SVGAGI. J was trimmed by 2 bases and V by 7 bases; bases with no gene match: 5. Per the original data handling: Reference gene primer amplification in the assay estimated nucleated cell counts. Profiled with immunoSEQ multiplex PCR; TCRdb holds only in-frame clones, not every one. That table gives V, J and clone size, and the DNA gave D and trimming. The sample has 70,000 or so clones, about 88% seen once; the top ten hold about 1.4%. Sequenced sample: peripheral blood. The genes are TRBV6-5 and TRBJ1-2; 9 bases fit TRBD1. This sequence originates from a human donor in a cohort sampled during active COVID-19. For the CDR3, the DNA is TGTGCCAGCACCAGGGACAGGGTCAACTATGGCTACACCTTC. Translation gives CASTRDRVNYGYTF.